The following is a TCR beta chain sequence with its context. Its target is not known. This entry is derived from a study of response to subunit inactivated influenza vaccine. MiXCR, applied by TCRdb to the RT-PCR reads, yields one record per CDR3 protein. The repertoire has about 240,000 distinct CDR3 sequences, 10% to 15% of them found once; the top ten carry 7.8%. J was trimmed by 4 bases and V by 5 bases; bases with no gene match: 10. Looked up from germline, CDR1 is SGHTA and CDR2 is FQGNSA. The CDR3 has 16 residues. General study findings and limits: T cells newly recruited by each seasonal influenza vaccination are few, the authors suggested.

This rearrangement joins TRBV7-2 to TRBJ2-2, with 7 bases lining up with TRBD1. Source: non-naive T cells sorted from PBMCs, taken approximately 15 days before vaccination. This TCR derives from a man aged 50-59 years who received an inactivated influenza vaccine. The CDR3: CASSPLRTGPTGELFF. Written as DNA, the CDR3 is TGTGCCAGCAGCCCACTCCGGACAGGACCCACCGGGGAGCTGTTTTTT. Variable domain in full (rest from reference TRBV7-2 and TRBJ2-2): GAGVSQSPSNKVTEKGKDVELRCDPISGHTALYWYRQSLGQGLEFLIYFQGNSAPDKSGLPSDRFSAERTGGSVSTLTIQRTQQEDSAVYLCASSPLRTGPTGELFFGEGSRLTVL.